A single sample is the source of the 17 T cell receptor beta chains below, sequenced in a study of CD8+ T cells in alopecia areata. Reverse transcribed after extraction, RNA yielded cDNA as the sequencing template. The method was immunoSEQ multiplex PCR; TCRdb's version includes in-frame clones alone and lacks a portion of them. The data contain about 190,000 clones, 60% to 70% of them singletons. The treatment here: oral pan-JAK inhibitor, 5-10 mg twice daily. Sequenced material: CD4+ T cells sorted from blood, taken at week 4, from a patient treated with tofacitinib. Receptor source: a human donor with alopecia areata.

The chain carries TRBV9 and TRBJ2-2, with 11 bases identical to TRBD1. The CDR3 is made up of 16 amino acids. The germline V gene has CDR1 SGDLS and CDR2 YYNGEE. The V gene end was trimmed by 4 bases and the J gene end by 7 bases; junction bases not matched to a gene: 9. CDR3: CASSPSGQGAVGELFF. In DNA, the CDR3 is TGTGCCAGCAGCCCCTCCGGACAGGGGGCGGTCGGGGAGCTGTTTTTT.

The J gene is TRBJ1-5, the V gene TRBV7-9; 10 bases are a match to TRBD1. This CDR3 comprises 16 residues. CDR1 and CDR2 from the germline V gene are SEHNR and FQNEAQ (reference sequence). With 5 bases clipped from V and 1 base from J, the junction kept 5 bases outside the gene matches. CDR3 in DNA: TGTGCCAGCAGCGGGCGGACAGGGGGAAGCAATCAGCCCCAGCATTTT. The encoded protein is CASSGRTGGSNQPQHF. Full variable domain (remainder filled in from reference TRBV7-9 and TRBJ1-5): DTGVSQNPRHKITKRGQNVTFRCDPISEHNRLYWYRQTLGQGPEFLTYFQNEAQLEKSRLLSDRFSAERPKGSFSTLEIQRTEQGDSAMYLCASSGRTGGSNQPQHFGDGTRLSIL.

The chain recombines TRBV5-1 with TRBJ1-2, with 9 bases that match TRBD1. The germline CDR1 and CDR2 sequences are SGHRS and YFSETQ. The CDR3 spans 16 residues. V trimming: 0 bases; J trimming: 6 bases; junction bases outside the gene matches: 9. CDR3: CASSLDPATGGDGYTF. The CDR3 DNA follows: TGCGCCAGCAGCTTGGATCCCGCGACAGGGGGAGATGGCTACACCTTC.

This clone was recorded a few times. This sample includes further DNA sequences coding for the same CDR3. CDR3 amino acids: CSVRAGPYEQYF. CDR3 nucleotides: TGCAGCGTGAGGGCCGGGCCCTACGAGCAGTACTTC. The gene calls are TRBV29-1 and TRBJ2-7, with TRBD2 as a possible D gene (5 bases). Germline CDR1 is SQVTM and CDR2 is ANQGSEA. The germline V and J ends were trimmed by 6 bases and 2 bases, with 11 bases remaining between them. The CDR3 is made up of 12 amino acids.

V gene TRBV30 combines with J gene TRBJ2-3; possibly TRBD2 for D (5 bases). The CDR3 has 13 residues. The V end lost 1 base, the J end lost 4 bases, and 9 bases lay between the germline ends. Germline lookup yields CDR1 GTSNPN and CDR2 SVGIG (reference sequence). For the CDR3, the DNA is TGTGCCTGGAGTGCTGGAGGACCAGATACGCAGTATTTT. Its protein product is CAWSAGGPDTQYF.

The chain's CDR3 is CASSLYSPGAKNIQYF. The CDR3 DNA sequence: TGTGCCAGCAGTTTATATAGTCCGGGAGCCAAAAACATTCAGTACTTC. This chain links TRBV27 with TRBJ2-4; D remains unclear. CDR1 and CDR2 (germline): MNHEY, SMNVEV (reference sequence). The CDR3 loop spans 16 amino acids. Trimming pared 1 base from V and 0 bases from J, leaving 10 bases between.

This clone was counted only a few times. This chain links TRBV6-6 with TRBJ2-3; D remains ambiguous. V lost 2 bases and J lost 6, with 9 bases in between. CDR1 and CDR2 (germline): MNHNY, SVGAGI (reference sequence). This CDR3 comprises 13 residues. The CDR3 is CASSYTGGDTQYF. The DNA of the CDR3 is TGTGCCAGCAGTTACACCGGTGGGGATACGCAGTATTTT.

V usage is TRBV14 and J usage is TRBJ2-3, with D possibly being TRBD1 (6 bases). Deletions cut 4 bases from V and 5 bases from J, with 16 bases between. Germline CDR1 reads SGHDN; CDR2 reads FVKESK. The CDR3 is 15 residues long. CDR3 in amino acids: CASSPLPGQKDTQYF. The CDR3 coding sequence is TGTGCCAGCAGCCCTCTTCCGGGACAAAAAGATACGCAGTATTTT.

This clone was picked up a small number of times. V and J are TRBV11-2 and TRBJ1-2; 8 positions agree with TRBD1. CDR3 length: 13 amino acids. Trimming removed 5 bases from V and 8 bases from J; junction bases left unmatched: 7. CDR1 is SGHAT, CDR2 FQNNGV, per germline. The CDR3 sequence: CASSTQGVGGYTF. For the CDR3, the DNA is TGTGCCAGCAGCACACAGGGGGTGGGCGGCTACACCTTC.

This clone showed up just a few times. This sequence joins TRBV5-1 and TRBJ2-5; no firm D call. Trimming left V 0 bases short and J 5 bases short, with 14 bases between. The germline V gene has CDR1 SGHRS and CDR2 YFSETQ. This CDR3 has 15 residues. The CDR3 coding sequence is TGCGCCAGCAGCTTGGGGGCCGGAGACGCGGAGACCCAGTACTTC. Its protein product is CASSLGAGDAETQYF.

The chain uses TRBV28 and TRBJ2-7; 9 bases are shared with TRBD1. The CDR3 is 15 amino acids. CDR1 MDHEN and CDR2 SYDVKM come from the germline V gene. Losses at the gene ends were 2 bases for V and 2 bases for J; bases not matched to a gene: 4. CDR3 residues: CASSLHRTGAYEQYF. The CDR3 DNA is TGTGCCAGCAGTTTACACAGGACAGGGGCCTACGAGCAGTACTTC.

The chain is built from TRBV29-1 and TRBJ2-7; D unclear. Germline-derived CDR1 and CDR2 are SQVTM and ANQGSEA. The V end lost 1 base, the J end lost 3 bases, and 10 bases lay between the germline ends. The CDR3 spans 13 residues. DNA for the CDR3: TGCAGCGTTGAAGCCCCTAATAGCTACGAGCAGTACTTC. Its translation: CSVEAPNSYEQYF.

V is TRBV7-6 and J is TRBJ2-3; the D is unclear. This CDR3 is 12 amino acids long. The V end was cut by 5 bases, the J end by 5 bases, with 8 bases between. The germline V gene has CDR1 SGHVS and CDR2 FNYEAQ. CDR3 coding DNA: TGTGCCAGCAGCGAAGAAGGAGATACGCAGTATTTT. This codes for CASSEEGDTQYF.

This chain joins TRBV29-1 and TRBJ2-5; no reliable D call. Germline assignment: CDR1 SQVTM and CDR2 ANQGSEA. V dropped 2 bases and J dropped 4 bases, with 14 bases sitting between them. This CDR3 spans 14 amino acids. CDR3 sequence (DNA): TGCAGCGTTGAATTTCTACAGATTAGAGAGACCCAGTACTTC. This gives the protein CSVEFLQIRETQYF.

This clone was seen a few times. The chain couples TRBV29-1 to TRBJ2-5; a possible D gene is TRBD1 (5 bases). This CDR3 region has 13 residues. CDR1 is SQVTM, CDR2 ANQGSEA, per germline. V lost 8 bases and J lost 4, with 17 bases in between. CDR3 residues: CSLKKGRGETQYF. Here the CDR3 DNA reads TGCAGCCTTAAGAAGGGGCGCGGAGAGACCCAGTACTTC.

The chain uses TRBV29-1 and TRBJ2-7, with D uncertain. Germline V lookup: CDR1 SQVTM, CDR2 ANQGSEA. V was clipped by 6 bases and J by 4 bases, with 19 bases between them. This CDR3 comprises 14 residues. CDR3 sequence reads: CSVARSSSSYEQYF. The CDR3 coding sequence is TGCAGCGTGGCCCGTTCTTCATCATCATACGAGCAGTACTTC.

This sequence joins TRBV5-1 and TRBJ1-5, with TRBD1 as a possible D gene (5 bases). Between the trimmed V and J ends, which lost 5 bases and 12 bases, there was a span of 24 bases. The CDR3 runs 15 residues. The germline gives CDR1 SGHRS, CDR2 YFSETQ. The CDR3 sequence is CASSPLGVVIVLQHF. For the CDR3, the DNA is TGCGCCAGCAGTCCGCTGGGGGTCGTAATAGTCCTCCAGCATTTT.